This TCR beta chain was sequenced in a study of blood T cells in healthy people across ages. Broader study findings: One million T cells yielded diversity estimates that were considered underestimates.

Together with a sample-barcoded 5' primer, a J-beta primer mix was included in a second PCR lasting roughly 6 to 12 cycles. Tagging of each cDNA molecule was performed by a template-switch adaptor with 12 random nucleotides. MiXCR, applied by TCRdb to the 5' RACE reads, yields one record per CDR3 protein. The table has about 1,500,000 distinct CDR3 sequences, 42% seen once. Comments on this clonotype: The target antigen is unknown.

Healthy Caucasian individuals from Russia aged roughly 6 to 95 served as donors. V shed 6 bases, J shed 4 bases, and the junction held 6 bases outside the gene matches. CDR3 length equals 15 residues. Specimen: blood. The chain employs TRBV12-3 or TRBV12-4 and TRBJ2-3, with 11 bases matching TRBD1. The sequence came from a young woman in good health. The CDR3 here is CASRRTGGRADTQYF. The CDR3 DNA reads TGTGCCAGCAGGCGGACAGGGGGCAGGGCAGATACGCAGTATTTT.